The 14 T cell receptor beta chains listed next were all sequenced from one sample in a study of response to subunit inactivated influenza vaccine. TCRdb called the RT-PCR reads again in MiXCR, with one record for every CDR3 protein. The top ten hold about 11% of the sample, which has more than 450,000 distinct CDR3 sequences, 10% to 12% seen once. A further study also used this sample, focusing on T cells expressing NK-cell markers. That paper states: UMI-tagged 5'RACE template switching yielded the TCR beta cDNA.

The sequenced sample was PBMCs from blood, obtained on the day of vaccination. The receptor source for this set is a man between 45 and 60 years old who received an inactivated influenza vaccine.

This clonotype was seen a handful of times. The chain couples TRBV10-3 to TRBJ2-2; D gene ambiguous. V lost 2 bases to trimming and J lost 2 bases, with 6 bases between them. The germline gives CDR1 ENHRY, CDR2 SYGVKD. This CDR3 contains 14 residues. The CDR3 bases are TGTGCCATCAGTGAGCTGTCTAACACCGGGGAGCTGTTTTTT. Protein product: CAISELSNTGELFF.

This clonotype was counted only a few times. The chain's CDR3 is CASRGLAGIQETQYF. The CDR3 DNA sequence: TGTGCCAGCAGAGGCCTAGCGGGTATCCAAGAGACCCAGTACTTC. The chain combines TRBV28 with TRBJ2-5; TRBD2 matches at 8 bases. CDR3 length: 15 amino acids. Germline CDR1 reads MDHEN; CDR2 reads SYDVKM. Trimming cost V 6 bases and J 1 base; bases outside gene matches: 7. Drawing the rest from reference TRBV28 and TRBJ2-5, the complete variable domain is DVKVTQSSRYLVKRTGEKVFLECVQDMDHENMFWYRQDPGLGLRLIYFSYDVKMKEKGDIPEGYSVSREKKERFSLILESASTNQTSMYLCASRGLAGIQETQYFGPGTRLLVL.

This clonotype was detected many times. The chain recombines TRBV20-1 with TRBJ2-7; 8 bases are shared with TRBD1. This CDR3 spans 15 amino acids. With 6 bases clipped from V and 1 base from J, the junction kept 11 bases outside the gene matches. CDR1 is DFQATT and CDR2 is SNEGSKA in the germline V gene (reference sequence). The CDR3, as DNA: TGCAGTGCAAGAACCGGGACAGGAGAATCCTACGAGCAGTACTTC. This encodes CSARTGTGESYEQYF.

This clonotype has only a few counts. The chain joins TRBV10-3 to TRBJ2-7; 14 nucleotides line up with TRBD2. The germline V gene encodes CDR1 ENHRY and CDR2 SYGVKD. CDR3 size: 13 residues. Trimming took 9 bases from V and 4 from J; bases not matched to a gene: 2. The CDR3 coding sequence is TGTGCCATTGGGACTAGCGGGGGTTACGAGCAGTACTTC. Its translation is CAIGTSGGYEQYF.

This clonotype has a handful of counts. The chain is built from TRBV10-3 and TRBJ2-5, with TRBD2 identical over 10 bases. The germline V gene encodes CDR1 ENHRY and CDR2 SYGVKD. The V gene end was trimmed by 3 bases and the J gene end by 2 bases; junction bases not matched to a gene: 3. This CDR3 has 15 residues. The DNA for the CDR3 is TGTGCCATCAGTGACTTGACTAGCGGGCAAGAGACCCAGTACTTC. Translating it yields CAISDLTSGQETQYF.

The chain is built from TRBV7-8 and TRBJ2-7; 11 positions match TRBD1. This CDR3 region has 17 residues. Germline CDR1 SGHVS, CDR2 FQNEAQ. Trimming took 5 bases from V and 4 from J; bases not matched to a gene: 13. The DNA of the CDR3 is TGTGCCAGCAGCCCCACCCCCGGAGGGACAGGGGGGTACGAGCAGTACTTC. It translates to CASSPTPGGTGGYEQYF.

This clonotype was seen at least ten times. The J gene is TRBJ2-7, the V gene TRBV12-3 or TRBV12-4; either TRBD1 or TRBD2 may fit D (5 bases each). The V gene lost 3 bases and the J gene lost 2 bases, with 11 bases spanning the gap. CDR3 length equals 14 residues. The CDR3: CASSLGTTPYEQYF. In nucleotides, the CDR3 is TGTGCCAGCAGTTTGGGGACCACTCCCTACGAGCAGTACTTC.

The chain has TRBV30 and TRBJ2-7; 7 bases fit TRBD1. V lost 8 bases to trimming and J lost 0 bases; unmatched junction nucleotides: 1. Per germline, CDR1 GTSNPN and CDR2 SVGIG (reference sequence). This CDR3 comprises 11 residues. CDR3 DNA: TGTGCCGGGGACAGCTCCTACGAGCAGTACTTC. Its protein product is CAGDSSYEQYF. The full variable domain, rest sourced from reference TRBV30 and TRBJ2-7, is SQTIHQWPATLVQPVGSPLSLECTVEGTSNPNLYWYRQAAGRGLQLLFYSVGIGQISSEVPQNLSASRPQDRQFILSSKKLLLSDSGFYLCAGDSSYEQYFGPGTRLTVT.

This clonotype has just a few counts. The chain carries TRBV11-2 and TRBJ2-3, with 8 bases identical to TRBD2. Germline values: CDR1 SGHAT, CDR2 FQNNGV. The trim removed 4 bases at V and 6 bases at J, leaving 6 bases unmatched. The CDR3 is made up of 14 amino acids. CDR3 nucleotide sequence: TGTGCCAGCAGCTCAAGCGGGGGATCGGATACGCAGTATTTT. It translates to CASSSSGGSDTQYF. Variable domain in full (rest from reference TRBV11-2 and TRBJ2-3): EAGVAQSPRYKIIEKRQSVAFWCNPISGHATLYWYQQILGQGPKLLIQFQNNGVVDDSQLPKDRFSAERLKGVDSTLKIQPAKLEDSAVYLCASSSSGGSDTQYFGPGTRLTVL.

In this sample, this clonotype turned up many times. The V gene is TRBV20-1, the J gene TRBJ2-1, with D hard to call. Trimming removed 5 bases at V and 0 bases at J, with 29 bases between. In germline, CDR1 is DFQATT, CDR2 SNEGSKA (reference sequence). The CDR3 sequence is 20 residues long. In DNA, the CDR3 is TGCAGTGCTGACGGCTTGCAACGGGCGCGGCCGTTCAGCTCCTACAATGAGCAGTTCTTC. Amino acids: CSADGLQRARPFSSYNEQFF.

This clonotype has just a few counts. The chain employs TRBV2 and TRBJ2-1, with 9 bases fitting TRBD1. Trimming cost V 4 bases and J 7 bases; bases outside gene matches: 8. CDR3 length equals 15 residues. Germline V gene sequence: CDR1 SNHLY, CDR2 FYNNEI. CDR3 region: CASSVDRGYWNEQFF. In nucleotides, the CDR3 is TGTGCCAGCAGTGTTGACAGGGGGTACTGGAATGAGCAGTTCTTC. Combining the CDR3 with reference TRBV2 and TRBJ2-1 gives the whole variable domain EPEVTQTPSHQVTQMGQEVILRCVPISNHLYFYWYRQILGQKVEFLVSFYNNEISEKSEIFDDQFSVERPDGSNFTLKIRSTKLEDSAMYFCASSVDRGYWNEQFFGPGTRLTVL.

The sample holds many counts of this clonotype. The chain uses TRBV10-3 and TRBJ1-6; a weak D match, TRBD1 (5 bases). V was cut by 0 bases and J by 5 bases, with 5 bases left in between. CDR1 and CDR2 from the germline V gene are ENHRY and SYGVKD. This CDR3 spans 14 amino acids. In DNA, the CDR3 is TGTGCCATCAGTGAGTCGGGGGATAATTCACCCCTCCACTTT. This translates into CAISESGDNSPLHF.

The genes are TRBV18 and TRBJ2-1, with 12 bases that match TRBD2. Looked up from germline, CDR1 is KGHSH and CDR2 is LQKENI. This CDR3 spans 17 amino acids. With 3 bases clipped from V and 4 bases from J, the junction kept 7 bases outside the gene matches. For the CDR3, the DNA is TGTGCCAGCTCACCCCTAGCGGGGGGGCCACAATACAATGAGCAGTTCTTC. Its translation: CASSPLAGGPQYNEQFF.

The J gene is TRBJ2-7, the V gene TRBV4-3, with a possible D match to TRBD2 (6 bases). V lost 1 base to trimming and J lost 4 bases, with 11 bases between them. The CDR3 is made up of 14 amino acids. The germline V gene has CDR1 LGHNA and CDR2 YSLEER. The CDR3 DNA is TGCGCCAGCAGCCAAGGGAGGGGAGTTTACGAGCAGTACTTC. Translated, it gives CASSQGRGVYEQYF.